One sample yielded the 8 T cell receptor beta chains listed below, sequenced in a study of blood T cell repertoires in COVID-19. Sequenced by immunoSEQ multiplex PCR; TCRdb stores in-frame clones only, minus some. The sample has fewer than 85,000 clones; around four fifths are singletons. The source material was peripheral blood. These receptors were obtained from a woman aged 60-75 years with acute or convalescent COVID-19.

The V gene is TRBV10-3, the J gene TRBJ2-1; perhaps TRBD2 as D (5 bases). Germline CDR1 ENHRY, CDR2 SYGVKD. Trimming shortened V by 4 bases and J by 10 bases, and 8 bases separated the two germline ends. The CDR3 has 11 amino acids. CDR3: CAISGEREQFF. As DNA, the CDR3 is TGTGCCATCAGTGGTGAGCGGGAGCAGTTCTTC.

The CDR3 loop reads CAWAEAGELFF. Here the CDR3 DNA reads TGTGCCTGGGCAGAGGCCGGGGAGCTGTTTTTT. The chain joins TRBV30 to TRBJ2-2; D is undetermined. CDR3 size: 11 residues. Trimming stripped 5 bases from V and 6 bases from J, with 7 bases between. Germline CDR1 GTSNPN, CDR2 SVGIG (reference sequence).

The chain joins TRBV7-6 to TRBJ1-6; the D gene is possibly TRBD1 (5 bases). Germline V gene lookup returns CDR1 SGHVS and CDR2 FNYEAQ. The CDR3 is made up of 15 amino acids. V lost 2 bases and J 6 bases, leaving 11 bases between the germline ends. CDR3 sequence reads: CASSLLVDSNSPLHF. The CDR3 region has the DNA TGTGCCAGCAGCTTATTAGTTGACAGTAATTCACCCCTCCACTTT.

This clone has a handful of counts. The chain links TRBV20-1 to TRBJ2-1; the D is unclear. The V gene lost 3 bases and the J gene lost 10 bases, with 10 bases spanning the gap. The V gene's germline CDR1 is DFQATT and CDR2 SNEGSKA (reference sequence). This CDR3 spans 11 amino acids. CDR3 nucleotide sequence: TGCAGTGCTAGCTCAACTGAGGAGCAGTTCTTC. Translation gives CSASSTEEQFF.

The V call is TRBV5-5, the J call TRBJ2-7, with 13 nucleotides matching TRBD2. Germline trimming cut 2 bases from V and 4 bases from J; bases unmatched to any gene: 3. CDR1 and CDR2 (germline): SGHKS, YYEKEE (reference sequence). The CDR3 runs 15 residues. CDR3 sequence (DNA): TGTGCCAGCAGCTTCTTGACTAGCGGGAGGTACGAGCAGTACTTC. It yields the protein CASSFLTSGRYEQYF.

The chain employs TRBV19 and TRBJ2-5, with D possibly TRBD2 on 5 matching bases. The CDR3 extends over 13 amino acids. Trimming took off 4 bases at V and 3 bases at J, with 9 bases between the two ends. Looked up from germline, CDR1 is LNHDA and CDR2 is SQIVND (reference sequence). CDR3 sequence reads: CASSRGREETQYF. CDR3 in DNA: TGTGCCAGTAGTAGAGGGCGGGAAGAGACCCAGTACTTC.

V is TRBV5-4 and J is TRBJ2-7; 7 bases are a match to TRBD2. With 4 bases clipped from V and 6 bases from J, the junction kept 7 bases outside the gene matches. CDR3 length: 13 amino acids. The V gene's germline CDR1 is SGHNT and CDR2 YYREEE (reference sequence). CDR3: CASSRLGEGEQYF. In DNA form, the CDR3 reads TGTGCCAGCAGCAGGTTGGGGGAGGGCGAGCAGTACTTC. The full variable domain, in which reference TRBV5-4 and TRBJ2-7 provide the parts outside the CDR3, is ETGVTQSPTHLIKTRGQQVTLRCSSQSGHNTVSWYQQALGQGPQFIFQYYREEENGRGNFPPRFSGLQFPNYSSELNVNALELDDSALYLCASSRLGEGEQYFGPGTRLTVT.

The chain couples TRBV30 to TRBJ2-1; D is unresolved. This CDR3 region has 13 residues. Deletions cut 5 bases from V and 7 bases from J, with 15 bases between. Looked up from germline, CDR1 is GTSNPN and CDR2 is SVGIG (reference sequence). Here the CDR3 reads CAWGFDPTNEQFF. The CDR3 nucleotides read TGTGCCTGGGGGTTTGATCCTACTAATGAGCAGTTCTTC.